This T cell receptor (beta chain) derives from a study of tissue T cells after allogeneic stem cell transplantation. Whole-study findings and limits: Shared clones across patients were few; motif clustering revealed tissue-specific shared signatures. This small cohort was clinically heterogeneous, and sampling depth was a limitation.

Here immunoSEQ multiplex PCR was the method, and the copy in TCRdb shows in-frame clones only, minus some. This sample carries tens of thousands of clones, about nine tenths of them seen once, and the ten largest clones take approximately 3.8%. Comments on this clone: The antigen is undetermined.

Per germline, CDR1 SGHDT and CDR2 YYEEEE. The germline V and J ends were trimmed by 4 bases and 1 base, with 11 bases remaining between them. The CDR3 totals 15 residues. V usage is TRBV5-6 and J usage is TRBJ2-2, with a possible D match to TRBD2 (5 bases). The sample in question was blood, obtained before transplantation. This TCR came from a woman aged 40-75 years who later had graft-versus-host disease after an allogeneic stem cell transplant. The CDR3 reads CASSPRGRNTGELFF. CDR3 in DNA: TGTGCCAGCAGCCCCCGTGGGAGGAACACCGGGGAGCTGTTTTTT.